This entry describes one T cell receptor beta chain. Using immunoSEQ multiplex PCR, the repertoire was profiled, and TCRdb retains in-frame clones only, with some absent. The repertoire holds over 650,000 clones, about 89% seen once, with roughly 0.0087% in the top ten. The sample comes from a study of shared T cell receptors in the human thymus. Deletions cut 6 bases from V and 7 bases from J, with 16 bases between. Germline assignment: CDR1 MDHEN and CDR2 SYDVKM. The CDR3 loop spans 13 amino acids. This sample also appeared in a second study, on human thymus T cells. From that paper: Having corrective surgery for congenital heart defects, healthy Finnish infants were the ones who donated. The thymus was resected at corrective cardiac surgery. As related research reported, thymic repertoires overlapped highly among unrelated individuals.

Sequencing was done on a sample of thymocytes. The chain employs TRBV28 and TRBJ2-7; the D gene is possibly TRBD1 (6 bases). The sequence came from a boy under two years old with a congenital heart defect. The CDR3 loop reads CASRPRGLKEQYF. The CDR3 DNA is TGTGCCAGCAGGCCCAGGGGTTTGAAGGAGCAGTACTTC.